What follows are 7 T cell receptor beta chains derived from one specimen sequenced in a study of blood T cell repertoires in COVID-19. Measured with immunoSEQ multiplex PCR; TCRdb has only the in-frame clones, and not every one. Found here are 200,000 to 250,000 clones, approximately 90% of them singletons; the top ten hold roughly 2.6%. The sample was PBMCs or T cells enriched from blood (not recorded which). These receptors were obtained from a woman younger than 45 who had recovered from COVID-19.

V and J are TRBV5-4 and TRBJ1-2; D gene unclear. CDR1 is SGHNT, CDR2 YYREEE, per germline (reference sequence). The CDR3 is made up of 14 amino acids. V was clipped by 1 base and J by 3 bases, with 10 bases between them. The CDR3 loop reads CASSLFADYYGYTF. DNA of the CDR3: TGTGCCAGCAGCTTGTTTGCGGACTACTATGGCTACACCTTC.

V gene TRBV4-3 combines with J gene TRBJ2-2, with D perhaps matching TRBD2 (5 bases). The CDR3 is 16 residues long. Germline lookup yields CDR1 LGHNA and CDR2 YSLEER. With 1 base removed from V and 4 bases from J, the gap between germline ends came to 13 bases. The CDR3 nucleotides are TGCGCCAGCAGCCAAGTACGGCCACGGGGCACCGGGGAGCTGTTTTTT. Protein product: CASSQVRPRGTGELFF.

This clone showed up just once. The chain recombines TRBV4-3 with TRBJ1-1; D is possibly TRBD1 (5 bases). Germline V gives CDR1 LGHNA, CDR2 YSLEER. V was shortened by 0 bases and J by 4 bases, with 9 bases between the two germline ends. The CDR3 is made up of 14 amino acids. CDR3 coding DNA: TGCGCCAGCAGCCAAGATATGGGGGGCACTGAAGCTTTCTTT. This sequence encodes CASSQDMGGTEAFF.

The V call is TRBV5-1, the J call TRBJ1-2, with D possibly being TRBD1 (5 bases). The V gene's germline CDR1 is SGHRS and CDR2 YFSETQ. V was pared by 4 bases and J by 2 bases, with 15 bases between. There are 15 residues in the CDR3. CDR3 nucleotide sequence: TGCGCCAGCAGCGTCGGCTTCTCAGGGAACTATGGCTACACCTTC. Its protein product is CASSVGFSGNYGYTF.

This sequence joins TRBV15 and TRBJ1-1, with D maybe TRBD1 (6 bases). The CDR3 totals 14 residues. The V gene's germline CDR1 is LNHNV and CDR2 YYDKDF (reference sequence). V shed 1 base and J shed 6 bases, with 12 bases lying between them. The CDR3 sequence: CATSRGNRDSEAFF. In DNA form, the CDR3 reads TGTGCCACCAGCAGAGGTAACAGGGATTCTGAAGCTTTCTTT.

CDR3 nucleotides: TGTGCCAGCAGTTCAGGGGACCGCTATGGCTACACCTTC. Its protein is CASSSGDRYGYTF. The chain couples TRBV6-2 or TRBV6-3 to TRBJ1-2; TRBD1 might be the D (6 bases). There are 13 residues in the CDR3. Trimming stripped 4 bases from V and 4 bases from J, with 10 bases between. CDR1 and CDR2 from the germline V gene are MNHEY and SVGEGT.

This sequence joins TRBV5-5 and TRBJ1-2; D perhaps matches TRBD1 (5 bases). V lost 4 bases and J 1 base, leaving 14 bases between the germline ends. Per the germline V gene, CDR1 is SGHKS and CDR2 is YYEKEE (reference sequence). The CDR3 covers 15 residues. The CDR3 DNA reads TGTGCCAGCAGCGTCACCCAGGGCCTTAACTATGGCTACACCTTC. This encodes CASSVTQGLNYGYTF.